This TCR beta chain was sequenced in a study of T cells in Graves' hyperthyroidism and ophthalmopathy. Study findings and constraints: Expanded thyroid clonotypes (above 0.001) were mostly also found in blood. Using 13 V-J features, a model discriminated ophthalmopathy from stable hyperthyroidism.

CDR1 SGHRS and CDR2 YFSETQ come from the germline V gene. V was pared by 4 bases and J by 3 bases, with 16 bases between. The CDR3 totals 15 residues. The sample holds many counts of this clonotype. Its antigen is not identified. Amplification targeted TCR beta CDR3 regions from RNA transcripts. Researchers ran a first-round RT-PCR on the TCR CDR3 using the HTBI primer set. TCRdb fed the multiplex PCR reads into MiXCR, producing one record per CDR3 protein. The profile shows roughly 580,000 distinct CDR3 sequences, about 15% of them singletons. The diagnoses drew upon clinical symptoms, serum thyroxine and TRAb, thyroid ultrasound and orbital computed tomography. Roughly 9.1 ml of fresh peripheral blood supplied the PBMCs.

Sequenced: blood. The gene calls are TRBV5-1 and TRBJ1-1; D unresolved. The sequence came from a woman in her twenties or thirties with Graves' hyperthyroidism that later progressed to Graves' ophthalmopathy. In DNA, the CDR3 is TGCGCCAGCAGCCCCGGCGATTGGGGTTACACTGAAGCTTTCTTT. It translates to CASSPGDWGYTEAFF.